These 17 T cell receptor beta chains originate from one sample sequenced in a study of blood T cell repertoires in COVID-19. Assay used: immunoSEQ multiplex PCR; TCRdb lists only in-frame clones, some missing. This sample has approximately 480,000 clones, with roughly 87% found just once. Sequencing input: PBMCs or T cells enriched from blood (not recorded which). Receptors originate from a woman aged 18-29 years who had recovered from COVID-19.

This rearrangement joins TRBV5-8 to TRBJ2-3; D is perhaps TRBD2 (6 bases). V dropped 0 bases and J dropped 6 bases, with 14 bases sitting between them. The CDR3 spans 15 residues. The germline V gene encodes CDR1 SGHTS and CDR2 YDEGEE. The CDR3 sequence: CASSLVLREGDTQYF. The CDR3 DNA follows: TGTGCCAGCAGCTTGGTATTGCGGGAAGGGGATACGCAGTATTTT.

The V call is TRBV6-5, the J call TRBJ2-7, with D tentatively TRBD2 (6 bases). Trimming left V 2 bases short and J 1 base short, with 12 bases between. This CDR3 is 15 amino acids long. CDR1 is MNHEY, CDR2 SVGAGI, per germline. The CDR3 loop is CASSYRRGRSYEQYF. Here the CDR3 DNA reads TGTGCCAGCAGTTACAGGAGGGGACGGTCCTACGAGCAGTACTTC.

The chain uses TRBV30 and TRBJ1-4; no clear D. There are 14 residues in the CDR3. Germline assignment: CDR1 GTSNPN and CDR2 SVGIG (reference sequence). Trimming took off 3 bases at V and 6 bases at J, with 14 bases between the two ends. The CDR3 region has the DNA TGTGCCTGGAGCCCGGGAGCAATTTATGAAAAACTGTTTTTT. It specifies CAWSPGAIYEKLFF.

The J gene is TRBJ2-3, the V gene TRBV6-1, with 8 bases matching TRBD1. CDR3 length: 16 amino acids. Germline V CDR1 and CDR2: MNHNS, SASEGT. J was trimmed by 2 bases and V by 3 bases; bases with no gene match: 7. The CDR3 here is CASSDPPGQATDTQYF. DNA of the CDR3: TGTGCCAGCAGTGACCCACCGGGACAGGCCACAGATACGCAGTATTTT.

The chain's CDR3 is CASSATSGGEETQYF. The DNA of the CDR3 is TGTGCCAGCAGCGCGACTAGCGGGGGAGAAGAGACCCAGTACTTC. The gene calls are TRBV6-4 and TRBJ2-5, with TRBD2 matching 12 bases. The CDR3 is 15 amino acids. J was trimmed by 3 bases and V by 6 bases; bases with no gene match: 5. The germline V gene encodes CDR1 MRHNA and CDR2 SNTAGT.

This chain connects TRBV2 to TRBJ1-5; D ambiguous. With 3 bases removed from V and 2 bases from J, the gap between germline ends came to 11 bases. The CDR3 length is 15 residues. Germline V lookup: CDR1 SNHLY, CDR2 FYNNEI. CDR3 loop: CASSDGQARNQPQHF. As DNA, the CDR3 is TGTGCCAGCAGTGATGGTCAGGCCCGCAATCAGCCCCAGCATTTT.

The chain recombines TRBV6-5 with TRBJ1-2, with TRBD1 matching 9 bases. Trimming cost V 6 bases and J 6 bases; bases outside gene matches: 5. The CDR3 has 13 residues. Germline CDR1 and CDR2: MNHEY and SVGAGI. The CDR3 is CASSRTGGDGYTF. In nucleotides, the CDR3 is TGTGCCAGCAGCCGAACAGGGGGCGATGGCTACACCTTC.

This clone was picked up a small number of times. The chain links TRBV7-2 to TRBJ1-1, with a possible D match to TRBD1 (6 bases). The CDR3 consists of 13 residues. Trimming left V 6 bases short and J 6 bases short, with 14 bases between. Germline V gene data show CDR1 as SGHTA and CDR2 as FQGNSA. The CDR3 loop reads CASSYPGTSEAFF. DNA for the CDR3: TGTGCCAGCAGTTATCCCGGGACATCTGAAGCTTTCTTT.

The V call is TRBV3-1 (or the pseudogene TRBV3-2), the J call TRBJ1-5, with no clear D. The V end was cut by 6 bases, the J end by 2 bases, with 14 bases between. Germline CDR1 and CDR2: LGHDT and YNNKEL (reference sequence). The CDR3 totals 15 residues. CDR3 amino acids: CASSLDSAGNQPQHF. The CDR3 coding sequence is TGTGCCAGCAGTCTCGACTCTGCCGGCAATCAGCCCCAGCATTTT.

V gene TRBV27 combines with J gene TRBJ1-4, with D unresolved. This CDR3 has 13 residues. CDR1 and CDR2 (germline): MNHEY, SMNVEV (reference sequence). V lost 5 bases, J lost 6 bases, and 10 bases lay in between. CDR3 loop: CASSLGLDEKLFF. The CDR3 DNA sequence: TGTGCCAGCAGTCTAGGACTTGATGAAAAACTGTTTTTT.

This chain connects TRBV21-1 to TRBJ1-5; the tabulated D call, TRBD1, remains unverified against the DNA. TRBV21-1 is an annotated pseudogene. CDR3 length equals 19 residues. The CDR3 here is CASSGWTGLKPDSNQPQHF. The CDR3 nucleotides read TGTGCCAGCAGCGGATGGACAGGACTAAAACCCGATAGCAATCAGCCCCAGCATTTT.

The rearrangement links TRBV13 to TRBJ2-2; 12 nucleotides agree with TRBD2. The CDR3 spans 14 residues. Germline V CDR1 and CDR2: PRHDT, FYEKMQ (reference sequence). Unmatched junction bases numbered 2, after V lost 5 bases and J lost 7 bases. The CDR3 nucleotides read TGTGCCAGCAGCGTGGGACTAGCGGGCGGGGAGCTGTTTTTT. It yields the protein CASSVGLAGGELFF.

The chain employs TRBV28 and TRBJ1-1; 7 bases line up with TRBD1. Germline V lookup: CDR1 MDHEN, CDR2 SYDVKM. Unmatched junction bases numbered 15, after V lost 5 bases and J lost 6 bases. This CDR3 has 16 residues. CDR3: CASSLHGGRGEAEAFF. The CDR3, as DNA: TGTGCCAGCAGTCTCCACGGGGGCAGGGGGGAGGCTGAAGCTTTCTTT.

This sequence joins TRBV5-1 and TRBJ1-5; D uncertain. The germline CDR1 and CDR2 sequences are SGHRS and YFSETQ. The CDR3 consists of 14 residues. V lost 0 bases, J lost 4 bases, and 8 bases lay in between. The DNA of the CDR3 is TGCGCCAGCAGCTTGGACAGAGAAAATCAGCCCCAGCATTTT. Translation gives CASSLDRENQPQHF.

The chain employs TRBV29-1 and TRBJ1-1; 10 bases map to TRBD1. Germline V gene sequence: CDR1 SQVTM, CDR2 ANQGSEA. J lost 5 bases, V lost 6 bases, and 6 bases had no gene match. The CDR3 length is 13 residues. The CDR3 sequence is CSVGRTGGTEAFF. In nucleotides, the CDR3 is TGCAGCGTCGGCAGGACAGGGGGAACTGAAGCTTTCTTT. Based on the CDR3 plus reference TRBV29-1 and TRBJ1-1, the full variable domain is SAVISQKPSRDICQRGTSLTIQCQVDSQVTMMFWYRQQPGQSLTLIATANQGSEATYESGFVIDKFPISRPNLTFSTLTVSNMSPEDSSIYLCSVGRTGGTEAFFGQGTRLTVV.

V usage is TRBV7-2 and J usage is TRBJ2-7, with D hard to call. This CDR3 has 13 residues. Trimming shortened V by 5 bases and J by 3 bases, and 11 bases separated the two germline ends. CDR1 is SGHTA and CDR2 is FQGNSA in the germline V gene. CDR3 region: CASSRDRVYEQYF. The DNA for the CDR3 is TGTGCCAGCAGCCGCGACCGGGTCTACGAGCAGTACTTC. The whole variable domain, remainder taken from reference TRBV7-2 and TRBJ2-7, is GAGVSQSPSNKVTEKGKDVELRCDPISGHTALYWYRQSLGQGLEFLIYFQGNSAPDKSGLPSDRFSAERTGGSVSTLTIQRTQQEDSAVYLCASSRDRVYEQYFGPGTRLTVT.

This clone was recorded only once. The genes are TRBV5-6 and TRBJ1-1; 9 bases map to TRBD1. The CDR3 sequence is 15 residues long. The ends lost 5 bases at V and 3 bases at J; junction bases unmatched: 8. CDR1 SGHDT and CDR2 YYEEEE come from the germline V gene. The CDR3 loop reads CASSRGTGLDTEAFF. CDR3 nucleotide sequence: TGTGCCAGCAGTCGCGGGACAGGGTTAGACACTGAAGCTTTCTTT.